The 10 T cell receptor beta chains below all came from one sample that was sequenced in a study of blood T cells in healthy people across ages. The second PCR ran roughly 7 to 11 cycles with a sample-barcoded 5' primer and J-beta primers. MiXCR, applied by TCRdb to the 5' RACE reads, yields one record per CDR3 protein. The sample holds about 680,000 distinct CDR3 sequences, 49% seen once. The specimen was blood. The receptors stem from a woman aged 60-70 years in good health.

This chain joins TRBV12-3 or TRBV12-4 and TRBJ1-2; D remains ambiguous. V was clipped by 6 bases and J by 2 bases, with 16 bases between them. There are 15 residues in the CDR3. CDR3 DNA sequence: TGTGCCAGCAGGGCGATTAATGGACTGAACTATGGCTACACCTTC. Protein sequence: CASRAINGLNYGYTF.

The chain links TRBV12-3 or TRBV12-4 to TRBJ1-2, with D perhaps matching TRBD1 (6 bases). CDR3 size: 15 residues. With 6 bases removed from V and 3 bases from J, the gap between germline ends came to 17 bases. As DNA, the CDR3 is TGTGCCAGCAGCCAACAGGGCGGGGGCGACTATGGCTACACCTTC. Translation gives CASSQQGGGDYGYTF.

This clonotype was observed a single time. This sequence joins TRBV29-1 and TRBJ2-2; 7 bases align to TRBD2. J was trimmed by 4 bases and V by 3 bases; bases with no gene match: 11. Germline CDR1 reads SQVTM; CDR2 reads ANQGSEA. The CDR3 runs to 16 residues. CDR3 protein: CSVDGVAGVVTGELFF. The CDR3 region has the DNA TGCAGCGTTGACGGGGTGGCGGGAGTAGTCACCGGGGAGCTGTTTTTT.

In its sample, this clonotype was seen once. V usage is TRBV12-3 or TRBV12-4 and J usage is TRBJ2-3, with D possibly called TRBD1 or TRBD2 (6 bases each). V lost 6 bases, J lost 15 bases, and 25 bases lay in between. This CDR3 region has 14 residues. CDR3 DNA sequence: TGTGCCAGCAGCCTGGGACCGGGGGCAGATATGCAATATTTT. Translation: CASSLGPGADMQYF.

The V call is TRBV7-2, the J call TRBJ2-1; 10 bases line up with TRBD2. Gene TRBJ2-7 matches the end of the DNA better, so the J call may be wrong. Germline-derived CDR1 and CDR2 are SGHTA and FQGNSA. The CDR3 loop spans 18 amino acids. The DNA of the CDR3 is TGTGCCAGCACCATAGCGGGAGGTCGATTCGACTCGTACAATGAGCAGTACTTC. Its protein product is CASTIAGGRFDSYNEQYF.

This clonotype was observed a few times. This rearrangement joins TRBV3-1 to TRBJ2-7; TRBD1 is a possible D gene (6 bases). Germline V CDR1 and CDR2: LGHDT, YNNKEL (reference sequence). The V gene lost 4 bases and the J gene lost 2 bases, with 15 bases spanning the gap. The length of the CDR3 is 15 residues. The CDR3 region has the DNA TGTGCCAGCAGCCCATGGACAGATAAGACCTACGAGCAGTACTTC. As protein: CASSPWTDKTYEQYF.

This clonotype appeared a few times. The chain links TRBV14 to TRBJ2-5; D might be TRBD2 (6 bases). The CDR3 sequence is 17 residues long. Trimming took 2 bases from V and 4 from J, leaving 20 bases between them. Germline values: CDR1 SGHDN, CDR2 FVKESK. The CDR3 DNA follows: TGTGCCAGCAGCCAAACCGTCGGGGGTTGGGCTTTAGAGACCCAGTACTTC. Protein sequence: CASSQTVGGWALETQYF.

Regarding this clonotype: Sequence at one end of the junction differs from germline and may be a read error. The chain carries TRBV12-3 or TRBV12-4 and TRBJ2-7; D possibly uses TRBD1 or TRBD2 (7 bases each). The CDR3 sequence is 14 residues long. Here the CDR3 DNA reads TGTGCCAGCGCTCGAGGGGGCGGGAGCTACGAGCTGTACTTC. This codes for CASARGGGSYELYF.

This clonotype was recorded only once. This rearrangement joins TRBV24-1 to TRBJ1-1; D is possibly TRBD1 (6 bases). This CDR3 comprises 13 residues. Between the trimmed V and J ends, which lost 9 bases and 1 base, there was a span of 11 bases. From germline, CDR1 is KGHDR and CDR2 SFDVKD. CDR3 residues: CATRRGRNTEAFF. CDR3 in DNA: TGTGCCACCCGCAGGGGCCGGAACACTGAAGCTTTCTTT.

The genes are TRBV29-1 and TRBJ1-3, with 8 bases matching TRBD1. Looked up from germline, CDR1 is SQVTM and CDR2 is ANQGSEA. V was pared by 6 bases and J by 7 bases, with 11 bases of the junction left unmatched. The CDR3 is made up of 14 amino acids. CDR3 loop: CSVVGQGVGNTIYF. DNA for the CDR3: TGCAGCGTGGTAGGACAGGGCGTCGGTAACACCATATATTTT. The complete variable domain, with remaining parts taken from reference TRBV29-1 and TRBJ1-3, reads SAVISQKPSRDICQRGTSLTIQCQVDSQVTMMFWYRQQPGQSLTLIATANQGSEATYESGFVIDKFPISRPNLTFSTLTVSNMSPEDSSIYLCSVVGQGVGNTIYFGEGSWLTVV.